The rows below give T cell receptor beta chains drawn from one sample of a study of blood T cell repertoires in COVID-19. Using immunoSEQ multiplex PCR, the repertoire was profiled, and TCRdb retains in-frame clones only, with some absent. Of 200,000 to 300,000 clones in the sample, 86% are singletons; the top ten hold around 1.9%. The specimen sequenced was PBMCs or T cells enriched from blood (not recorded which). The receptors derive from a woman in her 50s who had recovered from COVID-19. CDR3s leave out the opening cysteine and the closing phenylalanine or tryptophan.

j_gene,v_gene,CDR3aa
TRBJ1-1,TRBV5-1,ASSYLGTGGKAEAF
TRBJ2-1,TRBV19,ASRNRGSYNEQF
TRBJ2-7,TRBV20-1,SASTSTSYEQY
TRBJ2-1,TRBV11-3,ASSFRLAYYNEQF
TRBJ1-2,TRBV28,ASSSSPVGAGYHGYT
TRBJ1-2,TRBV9,ASSVAGTDGYT
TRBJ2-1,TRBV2,ASRPGGGYNEQF
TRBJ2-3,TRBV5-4,ASSFGTSGGSRGNTDTQY
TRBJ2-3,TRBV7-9,ASSHRWTSGRTQY
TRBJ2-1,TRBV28,ASSQAGTSGRIGVNEQF
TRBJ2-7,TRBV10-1,ARAPGSVKSSYEQY
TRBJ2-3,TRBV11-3,ASSLGGTEGTDTQY
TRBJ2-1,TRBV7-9,ASTLRRGQDNNEQF
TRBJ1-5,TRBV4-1,ASSHELQTTNQPQH
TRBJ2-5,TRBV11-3,ASSLWTGGRETQY
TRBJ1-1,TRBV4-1,ASSLAQAGGAEAF
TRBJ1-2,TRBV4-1,ASSQDTAPNYGYT
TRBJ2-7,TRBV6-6,ASSYGRGDYEQY
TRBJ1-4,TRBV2,ASSEAPRQSNEKLF
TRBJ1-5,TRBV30,AWSVLGLPDQPQH
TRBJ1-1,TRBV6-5,ASRGKRDSGPEAF
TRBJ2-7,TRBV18,ASSPRTGGLYEQY
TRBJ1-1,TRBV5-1,ARGVGGGEPEAF
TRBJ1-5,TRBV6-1,ASSELAGNQPQH
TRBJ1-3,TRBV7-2,ASLGGDYSGNTIY
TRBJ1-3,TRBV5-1,ASSTGQEGNTIY
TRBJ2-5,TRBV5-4,ASSADSGILGETQY
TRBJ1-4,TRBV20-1,SARPGTKLF
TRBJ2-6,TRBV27,ASSQGQGARGANVLT
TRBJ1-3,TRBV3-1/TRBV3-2,ASSQEVTGGNTIY
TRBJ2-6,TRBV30,AWSTSGRISGANVLT
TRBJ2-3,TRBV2,ASRSGGGPGGGTDTQY
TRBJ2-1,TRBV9,ASSVLGLQGNNEQF
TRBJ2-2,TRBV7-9,ASITSGHRELF
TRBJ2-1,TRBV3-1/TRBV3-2,ASSQDRGDNEQF